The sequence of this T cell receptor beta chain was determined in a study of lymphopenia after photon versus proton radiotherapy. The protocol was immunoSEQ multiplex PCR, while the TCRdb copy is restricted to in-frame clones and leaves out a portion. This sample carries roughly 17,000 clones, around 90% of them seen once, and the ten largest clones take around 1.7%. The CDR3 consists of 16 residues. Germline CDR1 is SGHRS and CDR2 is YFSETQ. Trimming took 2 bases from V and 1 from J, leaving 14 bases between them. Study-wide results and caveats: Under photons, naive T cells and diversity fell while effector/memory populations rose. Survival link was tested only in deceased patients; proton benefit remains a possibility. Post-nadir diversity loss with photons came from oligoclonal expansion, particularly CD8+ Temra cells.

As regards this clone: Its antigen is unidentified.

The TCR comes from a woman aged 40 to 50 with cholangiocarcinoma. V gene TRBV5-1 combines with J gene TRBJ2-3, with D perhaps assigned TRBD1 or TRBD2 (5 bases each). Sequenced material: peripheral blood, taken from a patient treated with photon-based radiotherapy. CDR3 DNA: TGCGCCAGCAGCTTAAATGGGGGACGGGGCACAGATACGCAGTATTTT. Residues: CASSLNGGRGTDTQYF.